The 30 T cell receptor beta chains below were found in one sample sequenced in a study of T cells in Graves' hyperthyroidism and ophthalmopathy. Amplification yielded TCR beta CDR3 regions, with RNA transcripts as the source. In the first-round RT-PCR of the TCR CDR3, the HTBI primer set was used. A single record per CDR3 protein comes from TCRdb applying MiXCR to the multiplex PCR reads. The sample lists hundreds of thousands of distinct CDR3 sequences, about 17% seen once, with over 15% in the top ten. Sequenced: blood. These receptor sequences come from a woman aged 45-59 years with Graves' hyperthyroidism that later progressed to Graves' ophthalmopathy.

This clonotype was observed at least ten times. CDR3 bases: TGCAGCGCTGGACGGGGCTACGAGCAGTACTTC. This sequence encodes CSAGRGYEQYF. The chain joins TRBV29-1 to TRBJ2-7; tentatively, D is TRBD2 (5 bases). Germline CDR1 is SQVTM and CDR2 is ANQGSEA. V was pared by 7 bases and J by 3 bases, with 10 bases between. The CDR3 sequence is 11 residues long.

This chain uses TRBV19 with TRBJ2-1; D possibly corresponds to TRBD1 (6 bases). This CDR3 is built from 13 residues. V lost 4 bases to trimming and J lost 8 bases, with 12 bases between them. CDR1 is LNHDA and CDR2 is SQIVND in the germline V gene (reference sequence). CDR3 coding DNA: TGTGCCAGTAGTACACGGGACAACTATGAGCAGTTCTTC. It translates to CASSTRDNYEQFF.

This clonotype was observed a handful of times. The chain joins TRBV6-1 to TRBJ2-2; perhaps TRBD1 as D (5 bases). CDR1 and CDR2 (germline): MNHNS, SASEGT. Deletions cut 5 bases from V and 1 base from J, with 8 bases between. CDR3 length: 14 amino acids. Written as DNA, the CDR3 is TGTGCCAGCAGTTTCCAGGGGAACACCGGGGAGCTGTTTTTT. This codes for CASSFQGNTGELFF.

The V gene is TRBV20-1, the J gene TRBJ1-5; unclear D gene. CDR1 and CDR2 (germline): DFQATT, SNEGSKA (reference sequence). Trimming cost V 5 bases and J 2 bases, with 7 bases left between them. CDR3 length equals 12 residues. CDR3 bases: TGCAGTGCTCCTGGTGGCAATCAGCCCCAGCATTTT. Protein product: CSAPGGNQPQHF.

CDR3 DNA sequence: TGTGCCAGCAGTTTGTCATGGGGCTACGAGCAGTACTTC. Its protein is CASSLSWGYEQYF. This chain links TRBV12-3 or TRBV12-4 with TRBJ2-7; D remains ambiguous. The V gene lost 3 bases and the J gene lost 3 bases, with 9 bases spanning the gap. This CDR3 has 13 residues.

This clonotype has at least ten counts. The junction and the germline gene differ at one end; a read error may be behind it. V usage is TRBV5-1 and J usage is TRBJ2-1, with D maybe TRBD2 (6 bases). The CDR3 covers 14 residues. The V gene's germline CDR1 is SGHRS and CDR2 YFSETQ. The CDR3 nucleotides read TGTGCCAGCAGCCTACCTGGGGGGTACAATGAGCAGTTCTTC. Translating gives CASSLPGGYNEQFF.

This clonotype was picked up many times. The chain couples TRBV5-1 to TRBJ2-7, with a weak D call TRBD1 (6 bases). The CDR3 covers 15 residues. Germline CDR1 and CDR2: SGHRS and YFSETQ. V dropped 0 bases and J dropped 3 bases, with 13 bases sitting between them. CDR3 amino acids: CASSLEGTQVYEQYF. CDR3 bases: TGCGCCAGCAGCTTGGAAGGGACACAAGTCTACGAGCAGTACTTC. The variable domain in full, with the rest retrieved from reference TRBV5-1 and TRBJ2-7, is KAGVTQTPRYLIKTRGQQVTLSCSPISGHRSVSWYQQTPGQGLQFLFEYFSETQRNKGNFPGRFSGRQFSNSRSEMNVSTLELGDSALYLCASSLEGTQVYEQYFGPGTRLTVT.

The table lists this clonotype with a few counts. V usage is TRBV7-9 and J usage is TRBJ1-2; D perhaps matches TRBD1 (5 bases). Germline-derived CDR1 and CDR2 are SEHNR and FQNEAQ (reference sequence). V was cut by 4 bases and J by 6 bases, with 12 bases left in between. The CDR3 has 13 residues. CDR3: CASSSTTGDGYTF. Written as DNA, the CDR3 is TGTGCCAGCAGCTCTACCACGGGGGATGGCTACACCTTC.

This clonotype was counted at least ten times. The chain has TRBV30 and TRBJ2-7; weak D call: TRBD1 (5 bases). V lost 8 bases and J 2 bases, leaving 10 bases between the germline ends. The CDR3 sequence is 11 residues long. Germline V gene sequence: CDR1 GTSNPN, CDR2 SVGIG (reference sequence). Written as DNA, the CDR3 is TGTGCCGGTCAGGGTACCTACGAGCAGTACTTC. Its translation is CAGQGTYEQYF.

This clonotype has more than one count but fewer than ten. The chain couples TRBV12-3 or TRBV12-4 to TRBJ1-2; D is possibly TRBD1 (5 bases). Trimming shortened V by 5 bases and J by 0 bases, and 13 bases separated the two germline ends. The length of the CDR3 is 15 residues. The CDR3 nucleotides read TGTGCCAGCAGTGCCGGGACGGCCTCTAACTATGGCTACACCTTC. As protein: CASSAGTASNYGYTF.

This clonotype turned up a few times. The J gene is TRBJ2-7, the V gene TRBV7-2, with D uncertain. CDR1 and CDR2 from the germline V gene are SGHTA and FQGNSA. CDR3 length: 12 residues. Trimming left V 0 bases short and J 6 bases short, with 6 bases between. CDR3 sequence reads: CASSLAVGEQYF. The CDR3 DNA reads TGTGCCAGCAGCTTAGCCGTCGGCGAGCAGTACTTC. The complete variable domain, with remaining parts taken from reference TRBV7-2 and TRBJ2-7, reads GAGVSQSPSNKVTEKGKDVELRCDPISGHTALYWYRQSLGQGLEFLIYFQGNSAPDKSGLPSDRFSAERTGGSVSTLTIQRTQQEDSAVYLCASSLAVGEQYFGPGTRLTVT.

This chain joins TRBV5-1 and TRBJ2-2, with D tentatively TRBD1 or TRBD2 (6 bases each). The V end lost 3 bases, the J end lost 6 bases, and 15 bases lay between the germline ends. This CDR3 spans 15 amino acids. Germline loops: CDR1 SGHRS, CDR2 YFSETQ. CDR3: CASSSRGGGAGELFF. As DNA, the CDR3 is TGCGCCAGCAGCTCTAGAGGGGGAGGTGCCGGGGAGCTGTTTTTT.

The CDR3 loop reads CASSLVEAYSNQPQHF. The CDR3 region has the DNA TGTGCCAGCAGCTTAGTCGAAGCGTATAGCAATCAGCCCCAGCATTTT. V and J are TRBV7-8 and TRBJ1-5; D gene ambiguous. This CDR3 region has 16 residues. Germline CDR1 reads SGHVS; CDR2 reads FQNEAQ. Trimming removed 1 base at V and 0 bases at J, with 10 bases between. Full variable domain (outside the CDR3, taken from reference TRBV7-8 and TRBJ1-5): GAGVSQSPRYKVAKRGQDVALRCDPISGHVSLFWYQQALGQGPEFLTYFQNEAQLDKSGLPSDRFFAERPEGSVSTLKIQRTQQEDSAVYLCASSLVEAYSNQPQHFGDGTRLSIL.

This clonotype was detected ten times or more. This chain links TRBV10-3 with TRBJ2-7, with D maybe TRBD2 (5 bases). The V end lost 9 bases, the J end lost 2 bases, and 17 bases lay between the germline ends. There are 14 residues in the CDR3. Germline lookup yields CDR1 ENHRY and CDR2 SYGVKD. CDR3 in DNA: TGTGCCATTAAAGCGGACCAAACTACCTACGAGCAGTACTTC. As protein: CAIKADQTTYEQYF.

This chain joins TRBV20-1 and TRBJ2-3, with D perhaps TRBD1 or TRBD2 (7 bases each). This CDR3 has 14 residues. Trimming took 6 bases from V and 2 from J, leaving 15 bases between them. Germline assignment: CDR1 DFQATT and CDR2 SNEGSKA (reference sequence). This CDR3 is CSATRGGSTDTQYF. CDR3 coding DNA: TGCAGTGCCACCAGGGGGGGCTCCACAGATACGCAGTATTTT.

The table lists this clonotype with many counts. The CDR3 nucleotides are TGTGCCAGCAGCTTAGTCGTGGGGAGTGGTAATTCACCCCTCCACTTT. Protein sequence: CASSLVVGSGNSPLHF. The gene calls are TRBV7-8 and TRBJ1-6; D uncertain. Trimming took off 1 base at V and 6 bases at J, with 13 bases between the two ends. Per germline, CDR1 SGHVS and CDR2 FQNEAQ. The CDR3 length is 16 residues.

This clonotype turned up a few times. This chain connects TRBV6-1 to TRBJ1-5, with 9 bases lining up with TRBD1. CDR3 length equals 15 residues. Germline V gene sequence: CDR1 MNHNS, CDR2 SASEGT. The V and J ends lost 6 bases and 1 base, in that order; junction bases with no gene match: 4. The CDR3 sequence is CASRRDRESNQPQHF. DNA for the CDR3: TGTGCCAGCAGGAGGGACAGGGAAAGCAATCAGCCCCAGCATTTT.

This clonotype turned up a few times. The genes are TRBV24-1 and TRBJ2-1; D is possibly TRBD1 or TRBD2 (5 bases each). The CDR3 runs 14 residues. The V gene lost 9 bases and the J gene lost 5 bases, with 16 bases spanning the gap. Germline-derived CDR1 and CDR2 are KGHDR and SFDVKD. This CDR3 reads CATAETWDHNEQFF. In DNA, the CDR3 is TGTGCCACCGCCGAAACCTGGGACCACAATGAGCAGTTCTTC.

This chain links TRBV12-3 or TRBV12-4 with TRBJ2-6; 7 nucleotides agree with TRBD1. The CDR3 is 18 residues long. The junction had 8 bases not matched to a gene; V was cut back by 3 bases and J by 0 bases. CDR3 region: CASSFYRGQISGANVLTF. CDR3 bases: TGTGCCAGCAGTTTTTACAGGGGCCAAATCTCTGGGGCCAACGTCCTGACTTTC.

This clonotype was seen ten or more times. V and J are TRBV12-5 and TRBJ2-7, with D perhaps matching TRBD2 (6 bases). This CDR3 region has 15 residues. From germline, CDR1 is LGHNT and CDR2 FRNRAP. The V gene lost 5 bases and the J gene lost 3 bases, with 17 bases spanning the gap. DNA for the CDR3: TGTGCTAGTGGTCCCCGGGACTGGTGGGTCTACGAGCAGTACTTC. As protein: CASGPRDWWVYEQYF.

Comments on this clonotype: A read error may account for a junction end that differs from germline. The chain uses TRBV7-2 and TRBJ2-7; possibly TRBD2 for D (6 bases). Germline CDR1 reads SGHTA; CDR2 reads FQGNSA. The CDR3 spans 14 residues. The CDR3 DNA sequence: TGTGCCGGCAGTTCCGGGGTTAGCGGCTACGAGCAGTACTTC. Translation gives CAGSSGVSGYEQYF. Supplemented by reference TRBV7-2 and TRBJ2-7, the full variable domain reads GAGVSQSPSNKVTEKGKDVELRCDPISGHTALYWYRQSLGQGLEFLIYFQGNSAPDKSGLPSDRFSAERTGGSVSTLTIQRTQQEDSAVYLCAGSSGVSGYEQYFGPGTRLTVT.

This clonotype came up many times. The chain couples TRBV20-1 to TRBJ1-5; D may be TRBD1 (5 bases). The CDR3 contains 12 residues. V dropped 4 bases and J dropped 5 bases, with 9 bases sitting between them. CDR1 is DFQATT and CDR2 is SNEGSKA in the germline V gene (reference sequence). This CDR3 is CSAKGNDQPQHF. In DNA form, the CDR3 reads TGCAGTGCTAAGGGGAACGATCAGCCCCAGCATTTT.

The chain uses TRBV7-2 and TRBJ1-6; D unclear. The CDR3 has 15 residues. V lost 2 bases to trimming and J lost 5 bases, with 10 bases between them. The germline V gene has CDR1 SGHTA and CDR2 FQGNSA. The CDR3 loop is CASSLSSSDNSPLHF. The DNA of the CDR3 is TGTGCCAGCAGCTTATCCTCTTCGGATAATTCACCCCTCCACTTT. The variable domain in full, completed from reference TRBV7-2 and TRBJ1-6, reads GAGVSQSPSNKVTEKGKDVELRCDPISGHTALYWYRQSLGQGLEFLIYFQGNSAPDKSGLPSDRFSAERTGGSVSTLTIQRTQQEDSAVYLCASSLSSSDNSPLHFGNGTRLTVT.

There are many counts of this clonotype. The V gene is TRBV7-8, the J gene TRBJ2-4, with D tentatively TRBD1 or TRBD2 (5 bases each). The V end lost 5 bases, the J end lost 5 bases, and 16 bases lay between the germline ends. Germline lookup yields CDR1 SGHVS and CDR2 FQNEAQ. The length of the CDR3 is 15 residues. The CDR3 is CASSEGPGRQNIQYF. In nucleotides, the CDR3 is TGTGCCAGCAGCGAAGGTCCGGGACGCCAAAACATTCAGTACTTC.

This clonotype has a count of ten or more. This chain connects TRBV30 to TRBJ2-3, with no clear D. The V gene lost 3 bases and the J gene lost 4 bases, with 5 bases spanning the gap. Germline V lookup: CDR1 GTSNPN, CDR2 SVGIG (reference sequence). The CDR3 consists of 11 residues. DNA for the CDR3: TGTGCCTGGAGATTCCCAGATACGCAGTATTTT. It encodes CAWRFPDTQYF.

There are a few counts of this clonotype. The genes are TRBV14 and TRBJ1-1; no definite D call. CDR3 length equals 14 residues. Germline V gives CDR1 SGHDN, CDR2 FVKESK. V was cut by 0 bases and J by 6 bases, with 11 bases left in between. The CDR3 is CASSQDPGRAEAFF. CDR3 nucleotide sequence: TGTGCCAGCAGCCAAGACCCGGGTCGGGCTGAAGCTTTCTTT.

A note on this clonotype: This sequence may be a read error, since a much larger clone differs from it by one base. This CDR3 is CASRPSGGSSPDTQYF. DNA of the CDR3: TGTGCCAGCAGACCGTCCGGGGGCTCCAGCCCAGATACGCAGTATTTT. This chain uses TRBV12-3 or TRBV12-4 with TRBJ2-3, with D tentatively TRBD1 or TRBD2 (6 bases each). V was trimmed by 6 bases and J by 4 bases, leaving 20 bases between them. The CDR3 is made up of 16 amino acids.

This clonotype has a handful of counts. The J gene is TRBJ2-2, the V gene TRBV6-5; D unresolved. The V gene lost 2 bases and the J gene lost 0 bases, with 16 bases spanning the gap. CDR1 is MNHEY and CDR2 is SVGAGI in the germline V gene. The CDR3 length is 18 residues. CDR3: CASSYTTNTYANTGELFF. The CDR3 coding sequence is TGTGCCAGCAGTTACACTACAAACACTTACGCGAACACCGGGGAGCTGTTTTTT.

In its sample, this clonotype was seen many times. The chain recombines TRBV30 with TRBJ1-2, with D possibly matching TRBD1 (5 bases). The CDR3 spans 11 residues. Trimming removed 5 bases from V and 4 bases from J, with 8 bases in between. CDR1 and CDR2 (germline): GTSNPN, SVGIG (reference sequence). CDR3 protein: CAWGTAYGYTF. DNA of the CDR3: TGTGCCTGGGGGACGGCCTATGGCTACACCTTC.

This clonotype was seen more than once but under ten times. The gene calls are TRBV12-3 or TRBV12-4 and TRBJ2-5; 9 bases align to TRBD2. V lost 4 bases and J lost 1; bases outside the gene matches: 4. This CDR3 contains 15 residues. CDR3 in amino acids: CASSSSGAPQETQYF. As DNA, the CDR3 is TGTGCCAGCAGTTCTAGCGGGGCCCCCCAAGAGACCCAGTACTTC.